A single sample gave rise to the 19 T cell receptor beta chains below, sequenced in a study of Ad26.COV2.S vaccination and SARS-CoV-2 variants. Treatment given: about 20 received Ad26.COV2.S at low or high dose, single or two shots; several received placebo; per-sample allocation not given. Following the first vaccine or placebo injection, samples were taken on day 63. TCRdb's copy holds only in-frame clones and misses some; the assay was immunoSEQ multiplex PCR. The sample lists about 350,000 clones; roughly 85% were seen once. The sequencing used peripheral blood, collected in a trial of Ad26.COV2.S vaccine versus placebo. Source of these receptors: a person between 18 and 65 years old who received the Ad26.COV2.S COVID-19 vaccine or a placebo.

V and J are TRBV28 and TRBJ2-7; 10 bases agree with TRBD1. CDR1 and CDR2 from the germline V gene are MDHEN and SYDVKM. Trimming cost V 5 bases and J 1 base; bases outside gene matches: 5. The CDR3 covers 15 residues. In DNA, the CDR3 is TGTGCCAGCAGTCCCGGGACAGGGGCGTCCTACGAGCAGTACTTC. Its translation is CASSPGTGASYEQYF.

V and J are TRBV21-1 and TRBJ1-1; TRBD1 is the table's D call and was not checked against the DNA. TRBV21-1 is recorded as a pseudogene. This CDR3 has 17 residues. The CDR3, as DNA: TGTGCCAGCAGCAAAGTGGGGGACAGTGGGTATTCCACTGAAGCTTTCTTT. Its protein product is CASSKVGDSGYSTEAFF.

CDR3 in DNA: TGTGCCAGCAATAGCGGGGGCCCCGCCGAGCAGTACTTC. Translation: CASNSGGPAEQYF. The rearrangement joins TRBV6-5 to TRBJ2-7; 9 bases match TRBD2. J lost 6 bases, V lost 7 bases, and 7 bases had no gene match. The CDR3 is 13 residues long. The germline gives CDR1 MNHEY, CDR2 SVGAGI.

The V call is TRBV18, the J call TRBJ2-7, with 8 nucleotides matching TRBD2. Per the germline V gene, CDR1 is KGHSH and CDR2 is LQKENI. The V gene end was trimmed by 3 bases and the J gene end by 3 bases; junction bases not matched to a gene: 7. This CDR3 region has 15 residues. The CDR3 is CASSPTGGERYEQYF. The CDR3 DNA is TGTGCCAGCTCACCCACGGGGGGGGAACGCTACGAGCAGTACTTC.

V is TRBV28 and J is TRBJ2-3, with 7 positions matching TRBD1. CDR1 and CDR2 from the germline V gene are MDHEN and SYDVKM. The junction had 7 bases not matched to a gene; V was cut back by 5 bases and J by 11 bases. CDR3 size: 12 residues. CDR3 in amino acids: CASSPTGLQQYF. The CDR3 DNA follows: TGTGCCAGCAGTCCGACAGGGTTACAGCAGTATTTT.

V is TRBV7-2 and J is TRBJ1-6; D uncertain. The germline V gene has CDR1 SGHTA and CDR2 FQGNSA. Trimming pared 2 bases from V and 7 bases from J, leaving 6 bases between. CDR3 length: 13 residues. CDR3 sequence (DNA): TGTGCCAGCAGCTTATTAGGCAATTCACCCCTCCACTTT. Its translation is CASSLLGNSPLHF.

The J gene is TRBJ1-3, the V gene TRBV27, with D maybe TRBD1 (5 bases). CDR3 size: 14 residues. Trimming left V 0 bases short and J 7 bases short, with 10 bases between. The germline gives CDR1 MNHEY, CDR2 SMNVEV (reference sequence). CDR3 bases: TGTGCCAGCAGTTTATCGTGGGGACGGAACACCATATATTTT. Residues: CASSLSWGRNTIYF.

The J gene is TRBJ2-2, the V gene TRBV19; no definite D call. The CDR3 is 12 amino acids. Germline V gives CDR1 LNHDA, CDR2 SQIVND (reference sequence). V was shortened by 3 bases and J by 8 bases, with 7 bases between the two germline ends. This chain's CDR3 is CASSMDRGELFF. The CDR3, as DNA: TGTGCCAGTAGTATGGATCGTGGGGAGCTGTTTTTT.

J is TRBJ1-1 and V is TRBV6-5; D gene ambiguous. The CDR3 has 14 residues. Trimming pared 7 bases from V and 5 bases from J, leaving 17 bases between. Per germline, CDR1 MNHEY and CDR2 SVGAGI. CDR3 in DNA: TGTGCCAGCATCTCCGACGGCTTGAGGACTGAAGCTTTCTTT. Encoded protein: CASISDGLRTEAFF.

This chain uses TRBV3-1 (or the pseudogene TRBV3-2) with TRBJ1-3, with D hard to call. Germline V gives CDR1 LGHDT, CDR2 YNNKEL (reference sequence). Trimming removed 0 bases at V and 4 bases at J, with 10 bases between. There are 15 residues in the CDR3. CDR3 sequence: CASSQDMTWGNTIYF. CDR3 in DNA: TGTGCCAGCAGCCAAGATATGACGTGGGGAAACACCATATATTTT.

CDR3 amino acids: CASSLIGADTQYF. The CDR3 DNA reads as TGCGCCAGCAGCTTGATAGGGGCAGATACGCAGTATTTT. The chain has TRBV5-1 and TRBJ2-3; weak D call: TRBD1 (5 bases). V dropped 1 base and J dropped 4 bases, with 7 bases sitting between them. CDR3 length: 13 amino acids. Germline CDR1 is SGHRS and CDR2 is YFSETQ.

This chain joins TRBV9 and TRBJ2-7; TRBD1 matches at 7 bases. Trimming at V came to 4 bases and at J to 2 bases, leaving 12 bases not matched to a gene. CDR1 SGDLS and CDR2 YYNGEE come from the germline V gene. The CDR3 is 16 amino acids. CDR3 nucleotide sequence: TGTGCCAGCAGCCCCGTGACAGGGCTCTTTGCCTACGAGCAGTACTTC. This translates into CASSPVTGLFAYEQYF.

The chain employs TRBV12-3 or TRBV12-4 and TRBJ1-2; the D is unclear. This CDR3 has 13 amino acids. The CDR3 region is CAIRSPIVGGYTF. CDR3 DNA sequence: TGTGCAATACGGAGCCCAATTGTCGGTGGCTACACCTTC.

The V call is TRBV10-3, the J call TRBJ1-6, with D unclear. The length of the CDR3 is 11 residues. Germline V gene sequence: CDR1 ENHRY, CDR2 SYGVKD. Trimming took off 8 bases at V and 14 bases at J, with 13 bases between the two ends. The CDR3 here is CAIGPPGSLHF. The DNA of the CDR3 is TGTGCCATCGGGCCGCCGGGGTCCCTCCACTTT.

This chain connects TRBV30 to TRBJ1-3; D remains unclear. V was clipped by 1 base and J by 0 bases, with 7 bases between them. Germline V gives CDR1 GTSNPN, CDR2 SVGIG (reference sequence). The CDR3 loop spans 14 amino acids. The CDR3 DNA reads TGTGCCTGGAGTGGGGCCCTCTCTGGAAACACCATATATTTT. As protein: CAWSGALSGNTIYF.

The chain employs TRBV28 and TRBJ1-1; D is ambiguous. V lost 5 bases and J 9 bases, leaving 16 bases between the germline ends. The CDR3 runs 13 residues. Germline CDR1 and CDR2: MDHEN and SYDVKM. CDR3 sequence reads: CASSPPRMGQAFF. In DNA form, the CDR3 reads TGTGCCAGCAGTCCGCCGCGGATGGGCCAAGCTTTCTTT.

In its sample, this clone was seen a few times. The chain is built from TRBV2 and TRBJ1-6; D remains unclear. This CDR3 spans 11 amino acids. From germline, CDR1 is SNHLY and CDR2 FYNNEI. V was shortened by 6 bases and J by 14 bases, with 11 bases between the two germline ends. CDR3 protein: CASREPESLHF. In nucleotides, the CDR3 is TGTGCCAGCAGAGAACCGGAGTCCCTCCACTTT.

The rearrangement joins TRBV4-1 to TRBJ1-2; maybe TRBD1 (6 bases). This CDR3 has 14 amino acids. Trimming shortened V by 0 bases and J by 2 bases, and 7 bases separated the two germline ends. Germline V lookup: CDR1 MGHRA, CDR2 YSYEKL. CDR3 nucleotide sequence: TGCGCCAGCAGCCAAGACAGGGGAAACTATGGCTACACCTTC. Its translation: CASSQDRGNYGYTF.

This clone has a single count. The chain is built from TRBV7-2 and TRBJ1-6; 9 bases map to TRBD1. The V gene end was trimmed by 5 bases and the J gene end by 10 bases; junction bases not matched to a gene: 3. CDR3 length equals 13 residues. From germline, CDR1 is SGHTA and CDR2 FQGNSA. The CDR3 DNA sequence: TGTGCCAGCAGCCCAGACAGGGGGTCACCCCTCCACTTT. Protein product: CASSPDRGSPLHF.